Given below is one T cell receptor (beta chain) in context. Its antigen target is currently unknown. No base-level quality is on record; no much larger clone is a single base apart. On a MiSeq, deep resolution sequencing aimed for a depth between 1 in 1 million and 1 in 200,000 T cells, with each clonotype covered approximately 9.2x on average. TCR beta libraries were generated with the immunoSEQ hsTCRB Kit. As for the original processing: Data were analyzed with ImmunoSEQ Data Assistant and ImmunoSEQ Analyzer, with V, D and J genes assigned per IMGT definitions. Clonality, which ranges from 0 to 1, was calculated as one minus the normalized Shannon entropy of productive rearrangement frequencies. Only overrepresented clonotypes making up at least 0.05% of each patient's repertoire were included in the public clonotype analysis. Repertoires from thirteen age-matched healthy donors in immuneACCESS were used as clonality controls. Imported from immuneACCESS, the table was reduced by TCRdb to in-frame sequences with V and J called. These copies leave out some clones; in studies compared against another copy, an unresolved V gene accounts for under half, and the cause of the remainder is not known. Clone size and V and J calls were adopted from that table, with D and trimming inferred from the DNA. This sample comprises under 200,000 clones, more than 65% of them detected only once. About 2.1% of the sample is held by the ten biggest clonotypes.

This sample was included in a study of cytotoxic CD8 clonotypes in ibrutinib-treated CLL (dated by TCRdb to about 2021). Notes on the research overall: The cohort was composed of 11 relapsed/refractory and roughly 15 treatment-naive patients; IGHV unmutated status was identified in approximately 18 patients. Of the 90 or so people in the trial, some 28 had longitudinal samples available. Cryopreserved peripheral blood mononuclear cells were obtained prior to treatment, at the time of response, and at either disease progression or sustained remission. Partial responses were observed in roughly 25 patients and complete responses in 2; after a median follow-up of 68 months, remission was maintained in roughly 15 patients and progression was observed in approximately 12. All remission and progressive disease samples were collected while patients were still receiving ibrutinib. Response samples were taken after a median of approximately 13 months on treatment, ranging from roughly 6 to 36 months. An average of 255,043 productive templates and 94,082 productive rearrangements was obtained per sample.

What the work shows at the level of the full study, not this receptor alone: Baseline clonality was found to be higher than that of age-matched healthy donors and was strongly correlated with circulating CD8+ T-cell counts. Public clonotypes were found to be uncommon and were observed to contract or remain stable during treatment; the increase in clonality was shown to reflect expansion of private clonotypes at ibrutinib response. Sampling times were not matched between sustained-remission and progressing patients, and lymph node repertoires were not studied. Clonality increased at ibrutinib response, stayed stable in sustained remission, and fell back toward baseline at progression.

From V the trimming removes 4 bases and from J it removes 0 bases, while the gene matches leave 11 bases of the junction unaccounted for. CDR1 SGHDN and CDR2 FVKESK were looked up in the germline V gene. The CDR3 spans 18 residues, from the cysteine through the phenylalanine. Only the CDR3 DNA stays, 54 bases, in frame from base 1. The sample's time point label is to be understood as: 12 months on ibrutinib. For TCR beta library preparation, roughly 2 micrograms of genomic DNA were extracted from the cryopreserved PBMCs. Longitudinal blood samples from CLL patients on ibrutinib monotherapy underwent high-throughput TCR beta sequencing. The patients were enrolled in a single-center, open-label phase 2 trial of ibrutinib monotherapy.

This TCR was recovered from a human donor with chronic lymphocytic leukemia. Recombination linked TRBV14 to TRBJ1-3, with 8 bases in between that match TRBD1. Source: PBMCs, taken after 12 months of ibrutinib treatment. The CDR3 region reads CASSPPSGGVSSGNTIYF. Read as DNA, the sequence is TGTGCCAGCAGCCCCCCCTCAGGGGGCGTCAGCTCTGGAAACACCATATATTTT.